The 29 T cell receptor beta chains reported below all come from one sample, sequenced in a study of persistence of HIV-infected CD4 T cells. These TCRs' antigens remain unknown. Sequencing used immunoSEQ version 4 in survey mode. The assay was immunoSEQ multiplex PCR, and TCRdb's table has in-frame clones only and misses some. The data show approximately 7,000 clones, with 79% seen just once and approximately 72% held by the top ten. Stimulation used 10 ug/mL lysate from CMV-infected fibroblasts. Sorting of responding CD4+ T cells relied on upregulated CD40 ligand together with CD69. The sequencing used CD4+ T cells sorted from PBMCs after roughly 19-hour stimulation, collected from a patient who received antiretroviral therapy. The receptors were sampled from an adult woman with HIV who was CMV-seropositive.

The chain recombines TRBV6-5 with TRBJ2-1; no firm D call. Per the germline V gene, CDR1 is MNHEY and CDR2 is SVGAGI. Between the trimmed V and J ends, which lost 4 bases and 0 bases, there was a span of 13 bases. This CDR3 spans 16 amino acids. The CDR3 spells CASSFNSLRSYNEQFF. The CDR3 DNA is TGTGCCAGCAGTTTTAACAGTCTCCGCTCCTACAATGAGCAGTTCTTC.

The J gene is TRBJ2-1, the V gene TRBV11-3, with D maybe TRBD2 (6 bases). The CDR3 sequence is 14 residues long. The germline V and J ends were trimmed by 4 bases and 9 bases, with 16 bases remaining between them. Looked up from germline, CDR1 is SGHNT and CDR2 is YENEEA. The CDR3 DNA reads as TGTGCCAGCAGCTCCTCCGGGTCGCGGGGTGAGCAGTTCTTC. As protein: CASSSSGSRGEQFF.

The chain employs TRBV6-1 and TRBJ2-7; TRBD1 is a possible D gene (5 bases). Germline values: CDR1 MNHNS, CDR2 SASEGT. The CDR3 totals 13 residues. Trimming took off 2 bases at V and 2 bases at J, with 7 bases between the two ends. This CDR3 is CASSERGTYEQYF. For the CDR3, the DNA is TGTGCCAGCAGTGAAAGGGGAACCTACGAGCAGTACTTC.

CDR3 amino acids: CASEQGAGYGYTF. Here the CDR3 DNA reads TGTGCCAGCGAACAGGGGGCTGGGTATGGCTACACCTTC. The V gene is TRBV12-3 or TRBV12-4, the J gene TRBJ1-2, with 9 bases lining up with TRBD1. Germline trimming cut 8 bases from V and 5 bases from J; bases unmatched to any gene: 6. The CDR3 covers 13 residues.

The chain's CDR3 is CASSLQQTQYF. DNA for the CDR3: TGTGCCAGCAGCTTGCAGCAGACCCAGTACTTC. The chain employs TRBV5-6 and TRBJ2-5; unclear D gene. Per the germline V gene, CDR1 is SGHDT and CDR2 is YYEEEE. This CDR3 contains 11 residues. Trimming took off 1 base at V and 6 bases at J, with 4 bases between the two ends.

This clone was detected only once. This sequence joins TRBV9 and TRBJ1-1; no definite D call. Between the trimmed V and J ends, which lost 0 bases and 3 bases, there was a span of 6 bases. Per the germline V gene, CDR1 is SGDLS and CDR2 is YYNGEE. This CDR3 contains 13 residues. The CDR3 loop is CASSVVWDTEAFF. CDR3 nucleotides: TGTGCCAGCAGCGTAGTTTGGGACACTGAAGCTTTCTTT.

The chain carries TRBV7-9 and TRBJ2-3; TRBD1 is a possible D gene (5 bases). Germline CDR1 and CDR2: SEHNR and FQNEAQ (reference sequence). The CDR3 contains 14 residues. V lost 1 base to trimming and J lost 2 bases, with 7 bases between them. CDR3 region: CASSLDRYTDTQYF. CDR3 DNA sequence: TGTGCCAGCAGCTTAGACAGGTACACAGATACGCAGTATTTT.

The chain carries TRBV19 and TRBJ2-5, with D uncertain. This CDR3 has 13 amino acids. The germline V gene has CDR1 LNHDA and CDR2 SQIVND (reference sequence). Trimming removed 5 bases from V and 2 bases from J, with 9 bases in between. As DNA, the CDR3 is TGTGCCAGTAGTCCCATTGGGCAAGAGACCCAGTACTTC. Translated: CASSPIGQETQYF. The full variable domain, rest sourced from reference TRBV19 and TRBJ2-5, is DGGITQSPKYLFRKEGQNVTLSCEQNLNHDAMYWYRQDPGQGLRLIYYSQIVNDFQKGDIAEGYSVSREKKESFPLTVTSAQKNPTAFYLCASSPIGQETQYFGPGTRLLVL.

This sequence joins TRBV5-6 and TRBJ2-7; TRBD1 agrees at 8 bases. The CDR3 consists of 15 residues. With 3 bases clipped from V and 2 bases from J, the junction kept 7 bases outside the gene matches. Looked up from germline, CDR1 is SGHDT and CDR2 is YYEEEE. The CDR3 loop is CASSSRQGPTYEQYF. In DNA, the CDR3 is TGTGCCAGCAGCTCTAGACAGGGGCCCACCTACGAGCAGTACTTC.

In this sample, this clone turned up once. The chain combines TRBV6-2 or TRBV6-3 with TRBJ2-7, with 7 bases identical to TRBD1. This CDR3 is 14 amino acids long. Per the germline V gene, CDR1 is MNHEY and CDR2 is SVGEGT. V shed 0 bases, J shed 2 bases, and the junction held 1 base outside the gene matches. The CDR3 nucleotides read TGTGCCAGCAGTTACTCGACAGGGCCCTACGAGCAGTACTTC. It yields the protein CASSYSTGPYEQYF.

The chain couples TRBV10-3 to TRBJ1-4; D not certain. The germline V gene encodes CDR1 ENHRY and CDR2 SYGVKD. The V gene lost 3 bases and the J gene lost 2 bases, with 4 bases spanning the gap. The CDR3 runs 13 residues. CDR3 sequence: CAISDRTNEKLFF. The CDR3 bases are TGTGCCATCAGTGATAGGACTAATGAAAAACTGTTTTTT.

This chain uses TRBV28 with TRBJ1-5; TRBD1 matches 8 bases. CDR3 length: 17 amino acids. J was trimmed by 6 bases and V by 1 base; bases with no gene match: 11. Per the germline V gene, CDR1 is MDHEN and CDR2 is SYDVKM. Here the CDR3 reads CASSLSGRGRPGQPQHF. DNA of the CDR3: TGTGCCAGCAGTTTATCGGGCAGGGGGCGCCCCGGTCAGCCCCAGCATTTT.

The CDR3 reads CASSAGQMNTEAFF. The CDR3, as DNA: TGCGCCAGCAGCGCGGGACAGATGAACACTGAAGCTTTCTTT. The J gene is TRBJ1-1, the V gene TRBV5-1; 7 bases are a match to TRBD1. In germline, CDR1 is SGHRS, CDR2 YFSETQ. The J segment lost 0 bases and the V segment lost 4 bases, leaving 3 bases of the junction unmatched. The CDR3 spans 14 residues.

The chain combines TRBV28 with TRBJ1-2, with 7 bases lining up with TRBD1. Germline V gene sequence: CDR1 MDHEN, CDR2 SYDVKM. This CDR3 has 13 residues. With 7 bases clipped from V and 4 bases from J, the junction kept 6 bases outside the gene matches. This chain's CDR3 is CASTPQGLYGYTF. DNA of the CDR3: TGTGCCAGCACACCACAGGGGCTCTATGGCTACACCTTC.

The chain carries TRBV3-1 (or the pseudogene TRBV3-2) and TRBJ2-1; TRBD2 matches 7 bases. Trimming took 0 bases from V and 4 from J; bases not matched to a gene: 9. The V gene's germline CDR1 is LGHDT and CDR2 YNNKEL (reference sequence). This CDR3 comprises 17 residues. The CDR3 region has the DNA TGTGCCAGCAGCCAAGATCGAGGAGCGGGACGATACAATGAGCAGTTCTTC. Translation: CASSQDRGAGRYNEQFF.

V gene TRBV19 combines with J gene TRBJ1-2, with D possibly TRBD1 on 5 matching bases. This CDR3 contains 14 residues. Trimming removed 5 bases at V and 2 bases at J, with 12 bases between. Per the germline V gene, CDR1 is LNHDA and CDR2 is SQIVND (reference sequence). In nucleotides, the CDR3 is TGTGCCAGTAGTCCCCTAGACAGCAACTATGGCTACACCTTC. Encoded protein: CASSPLDSNYGYTF.

This chain joins TRBV30 and TRBJ2-7, with D perhaps being TRBD1 or TRBD2 (5 bases each). Looked up from germline, CDR1 is GTSNPN and CDR2 is SVGIG (reference sequence). The CDR3 extends over 14 amino acids. Trimming removed 6 bases at V and 0 bases at J, with 15 bases between. This chain's CDR3 is CACPTGRSSYEQYF. Written as DNA, the CDR3 is TGTGCCTGCCCCACGGGACGGAGCTCCTACGAGCAGTACTTC.

The chain recombines TRBV10-3 with TRBJ1-5; TRBD1 matches at 8 bases. This CDR3 spans 14 amino acids. J lost 7 bases, V lost 11 bases, and 13 bases had no gene match. The germline gives CDR1 ENHRY, CDR2 SYGVKD. CDR3: CASRVTGDDQPQHF. Written as DNA, the CDR3 is TGTGCCTCCAGGGTGACAGGGGATGACCAGCCCCAGCATTTT.

This chain uses TRBV6-2 or TRBV6-3 with TRBJ2-5; 13 positions match TRBD2. Trimming removed 6 bases from V and 7 bases from J; junction bases left unmatched: 11. CDR3 length: 16 residues. Germline values: CDR1 MNHEY, CDR2 SVGEGT. CDR3 in amino acids: CASSRTSGSFYGTQYF. The CDR3 nucleotides read TGTGCCAGCAGCAGGACTAGCGGGAGCTTTTATGGGACCCAGTACTTC.

The chain is built from TRBV6-1 and TRBJ2-7; maybe TRBD1 (5 bases). Germline V lookup: CDR1 MNHNS, CDR2 SASEGT. V lost 3 bases and J 2 bases, leaving 8 bases between the germline ends. This CDR3 contains 13 residues. The CDR3 coding sequence is TGTGCCAGCAGTGAGCGACAGACCTACGAGCAGTACTTC. This encodes CASSERQTYEQYF.

This clone turned up a few times. The chain carries TRBV7-9 and TRBJ1-2; 8 bases are a match to TRBD1. The V gene end was trimmed by 1 base and the J gene end by 2 bases; junction bases not matched to a gene: 0. The CDR3 extends over 14 amino acids. From germline, CDR1 is SEHNR and CDR2 FQNEAQ (reference sequence). The CDR3 spells CASSLGQGNYGYTF. The CDR3 DNA reads TGTGCCAGCAGCTTAGGACAGGGGAACTATGGCTACACCTTC.

J is TRBJ2-5 and V is TRBV19, with D tentatively TRBD1 (6 bases). Germline loops: CDR1 LNHDA, CDR2 SQIVND (reference sequence). This CDR3 has 14 residues. Trimming pared 4 bases from V and 2 bases from J, leaving 11 bases between. The CDR3 is CASSKTGIQETQYF. The DNA for the CDR3 is TGTGCCAGTAGTAAGACAGGTATTCAAGAGACCCAGTACTTC. Full variable domain (missing parts from reference TRBV19 and TRBJ2-5): DGGITQSPKYLFRKEGQNVTLSCEQNLNHDAMYWYRQDPGQGLRLIYYSQIVNDFQKGDIAEGYSVSREKKESFPLTVTSAQKNPTAFYLCASSKTGIQETQYFGPGTRLLVL.

This chain connects TRBV6-5 to TRBJ2-7, with D perhaps being TRBD1 or TRBD2 (6 bases each). V lost 6 bases, J lost 0 bases, and 12 bases lay in between. This CDR3 spans 14 amino acids. Germline V CDR1 and CDR2: MNHEY, SVGAGI. CDR3 DNA sequence: TGTGCCAGCAGGCTTGGGGGGCCCTCCTACGAGCAGTACTTC. The encoded protein is CASRLGGPSYEQYF.

The chain employs TRBV5-1 and TRBJ2-3; 12 positions agree with TRBD2. CDR1 is SGHRS, CDR2 YFSETQ, per germline. The trim removed 1 base at V and 1 base at J, leaving 4 bases unmatched. The CDR3 runs 17 residues. CDR3 in amino acids: CASSLRLAGVGTDTQYF. CDR3 sequence (DNA): TGCGCCAGCAGCTTGCGACTAGCGGGAGTAGGCACAGATACGCAGTATTTT.

The V and J genes are TRBV29-1 and TRBJ1-3; 7 bases are shared with TRBD1. Per the germline V gene, CDR1 is SQVTM and CDR2 is ANQGSEA. The CDR3 length is 14 residues. J was trimmed by 6 bases and V by 4 bases; bases with no gene match: 9. Written as DNA, the CDR3 is TGCAGCGTTGTAGGGGGCGCGTTCGAAAACACCATATATTTT. It translates to CSVVGGAFENTIYF. Complete variable domain (other parts from reference TRBV29-1 and TRBJ1-3): SAVISQKPSRDICQRGTSLTIQCQVDSQVTMMFWYRQQPGQSLTLIATANQGSEATYESGFVIDKFPISRPNLTFSTLTVSNMSPEDSSIYLCSVVGGAFENTIYFGEGSWLTVV.

This clone appeared once. The chain has TRBV11-3 and TRBJ1-2; D remains ambiguous. Germline CDR1 reads SGHNT; CDR2 reads YENEEA. The V end lost 4 bases, the J end lost 6 bases, and 12 bases lay between the germline ends. The CDR3 runs 13 residues. The CDR3 nucleotides are TGTGCCAGCAGCTCCGGACTTGCGGATGGCTACACCTTC. The encoded protein is CASSSGLADGYTF.

The V gene is TRBV18, the J gene TRBJ2-1; 9 nucleotides line up with TRBD1. The CDR3 covers 18 residues. CDR1 KGHSH and CDR2 LQKENI come from the germline V gene. V was pared by 3 bases and J by 6 bases, with 15 bases of the junction left unmatched. The DNA for the CDR3 is TGTGCCAGCTCACCGCCGGGGACAGGGTTCCACGGGGGCAATGAGCAGTTCTTC. It yields the protein CASSPPGTGFHGGNEQFF.

This sequence joins TRBV3-1 (or the pseudogene TRBV3-2) and TRBJ2-3; D remains ambiguous. The germline V gene encodes CDR1 LGHDT and CDR2 YNNKEL (reference sequence). The CDR3 is made up of 15 amino acids. The V end lost 6 bases, the J end lost 4 bases, and 17 bases lay between the germline ends. The CDR3 is CASSKDPRASDTQYF. CDR3 nucleotide sequence: TGTGCCAGCAGTAAGGACCCCCGGGCCTCAGATACGCAGTATTTT.

The chain links TRBV19 to TRBJ2-1, with D hard to call. The CDR3 runs 15 residues. The V gene's germline CDR1 is LNHDA and CDR2 SQIVND (reference sequence). The germline V and J ends were trimmed by 6 bases and 4 bases, with 16 bases remaining between them. CDR3 residues: CASRHRAGIYNEQFF. Here the CDR3 DNA reads TGTGCCAGTAGGCATCGGGCAGGAATTTACAATGAGCAGTTCTTC.